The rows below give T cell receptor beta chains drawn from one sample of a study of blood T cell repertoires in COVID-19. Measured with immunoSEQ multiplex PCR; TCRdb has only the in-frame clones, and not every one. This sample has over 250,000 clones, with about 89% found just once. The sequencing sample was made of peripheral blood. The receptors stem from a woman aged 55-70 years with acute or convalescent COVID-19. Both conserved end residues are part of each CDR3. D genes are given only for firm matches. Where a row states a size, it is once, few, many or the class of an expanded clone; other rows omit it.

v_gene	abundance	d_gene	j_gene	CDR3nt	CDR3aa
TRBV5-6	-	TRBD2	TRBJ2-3	TGTGCCAGCAGGAGCGGGGGGGTTGATACGCAGTATTTT	CASRSGGVDTQYF
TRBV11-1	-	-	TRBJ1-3	TGTGCCAGCAGCTTAACGGACAGTTTCTCTGGAAACACCATATATTTT	CASSLTDSFSGNTIYF
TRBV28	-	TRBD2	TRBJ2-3	TGTGCCAGCAGTTTATTTAGCGGGGGGGCGGATACGCAGTATTTT	CASSLFSGGADTQYF
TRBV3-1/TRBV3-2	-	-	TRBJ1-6	TGTGCCAGCAGCCAAGTTTATGGAGCCTCCTATAATTCACCCCTCCACTTT	CASSQVYGASYNSPLHF
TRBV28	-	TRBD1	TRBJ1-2	TGTGCCAGCAGAAAACTACGGAGGACAGGGGCTAATGGCTACACCTTC	CASRKLRRTGANGYTF
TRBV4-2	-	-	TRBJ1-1	TGTGCCAGCAGCCAATCTGCAGTGAACACTGAAGCTTTCTTT	CASSQSAVNTEAFF
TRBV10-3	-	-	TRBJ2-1	TGTGCCATCAGTGACAGGGCCAGTGAGCAGTTCTTC	CAISDRASEQFF
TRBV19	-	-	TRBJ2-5	TGTGCCAGTTCCCGCGACAGAGGACAAGAGACCCAGTACTTC	CASSRDRGQETQYF
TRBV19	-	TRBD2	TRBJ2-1	TGTGCCAGTAGTATAGACCTACTAGCGAGCTCCTACAATGAGCAGTTCTTC	CASSIDLLASSYNEQFF
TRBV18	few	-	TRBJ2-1	TGTGCCAGTACCAAGAAGGCTAGCAGCTCCTACAATGAGCAGTTCTTC	CASTKKASSSYNEQFF
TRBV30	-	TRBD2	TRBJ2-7	TGTGCCTGGACCACCGGGACTAGCACTTACGAGCAGTACTTC	CAWTTGTSTYEQYF
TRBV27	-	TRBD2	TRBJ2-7	TGTGCCAGCAGTCCTAGGACTAGCGGGGGCCCCTGGGAGCAGTACTTC	CASSPRTSGGPWEQYF
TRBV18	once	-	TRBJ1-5	TGTGCCAGCTCGTACAGTTACAATCAGCCCCAGCATTTT	CASSYSYNQPQHF
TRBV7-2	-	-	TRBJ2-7	TGTGCCAGCAGCTTAGCTAGGGTTTCGAGGGGAGGTGGCTACGAGCAGTACTTC	CASSLARVSRGGGYEQYF
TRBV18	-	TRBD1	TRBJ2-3	TGTGCCAGCTCACGGCGGACAGGGGGGACAGATACGCAGTATTTT	CASSRRTGGTDTQYF
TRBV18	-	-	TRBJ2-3	TGTGCCAGCTCACCACTTGCCGCGCGTACAGATACGCAGTATTTT	CASSPLAARTDTQYF
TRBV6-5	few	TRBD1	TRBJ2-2	TGTGCCAGCAGTAGACAGGGGGCTTACACCGGGGAGCTGTTTTTT	CASSRQGAYTGELFF
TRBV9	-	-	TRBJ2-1	TGTGCCAGCAGCGACTTAAACCGTGATGAGCAGTTCTTC	CASSDLNRDEQFF